One TCR beta chain is described in this entry. These data belong to a study of blood T cell repertoires in COVID-19. Study information: Sites in the United States, Italy and Spain provided acute and convalescent COVID-19 samples. The analysed material was cDNA or gDNA that came from T cells, B-cell-depleted T cells, or PBMCs.

How the authors handled the data: Amplification of reference gene primers was used by the study to estimate nucleated cell counts. Profiling relied on immunoSEQ multiplex PCR, and the TCRdb table lists in-frame clones only, not all of them. V, J and clone size are those of that table, while D and trimming were read from the DNA. The sample lists around 280,000 clones, roughly nine tenths seen once, with roughly 2% in the top ten. The TCR comes from a woman in her forties or fifties who had recovered from COVID-19. The sample comprised peripheral blood.

CDR3 sequence: CASSVAGGRSSYNEQFF. CDR3 nucleotide sequence: TGTGCCAGCAGCGTAGCTGGGGGGAGAAGCTCCTACAATGAGCAGTTCTTC. V and J are TRBV9 and TRBJ2-1; TRBD2 is a possible D gene (6 bases). The germline V gene encodes CDR1 SGDLS and CDR2 YYNGEE. The ends were cut back, 0 bases at V and 0 bases at J, with 13 bases in the middle. CDR3 length: 17 amino acids.